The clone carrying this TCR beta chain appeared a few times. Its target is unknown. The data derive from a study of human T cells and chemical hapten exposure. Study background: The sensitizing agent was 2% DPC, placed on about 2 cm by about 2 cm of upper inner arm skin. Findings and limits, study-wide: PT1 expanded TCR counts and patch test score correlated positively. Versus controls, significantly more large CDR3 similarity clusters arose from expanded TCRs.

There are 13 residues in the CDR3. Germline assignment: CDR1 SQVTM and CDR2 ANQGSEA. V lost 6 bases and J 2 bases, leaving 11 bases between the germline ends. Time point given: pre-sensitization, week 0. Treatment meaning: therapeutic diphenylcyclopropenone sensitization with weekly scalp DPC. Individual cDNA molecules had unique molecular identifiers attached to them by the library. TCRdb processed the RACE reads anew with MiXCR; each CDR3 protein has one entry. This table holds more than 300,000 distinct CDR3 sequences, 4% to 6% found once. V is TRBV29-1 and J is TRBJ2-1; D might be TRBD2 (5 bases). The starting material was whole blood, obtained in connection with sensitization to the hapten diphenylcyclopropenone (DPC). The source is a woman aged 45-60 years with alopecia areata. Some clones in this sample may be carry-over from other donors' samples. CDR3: CSVEPGTYNEQFF. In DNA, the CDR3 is TGCAGCGTCGAACCCGGGACCTACAATGAGCAGTTCTTC.